Listed below are T cell receptor beta chains from one sample, sequenced in a study of human T cells and chemical hapten exposure. TCRdb fed the RACE reads into MiXCR, producing one record per CDR3 protein. The sample includes 180,000 or so distinct CDR3 sequences, approximately 20% of them seen just once. This sample comprised whole blood, obtained in connection with sensitization to the hapten diphenylcyclopropenone (DPC). The receptors stem from a woman aged 45 to 65 with alopecia areata. Some clones in this sample may be carry-over from other donors' samples. Both conserved end residues are part of each CDR3. Each record gives: clone size, V gene, J gene, D gene, CDR3 protein, CDR3 DNA. D genes are given only for firm matches. The size entry is marked missing in some rows and otherwise reads once, few, many or a size class.

clone_size: .
v_call: TRBV7-2
j_call: TRBJ2-5
d_call: .
cdr3_aa: CASSLGDGESSTQYF
cdr3_nt: TGTGCCAGCAGCTTAGGGGACGGAGAAAGTTCGACCCAGTACTTC

clone_size: .
v_call: TRBV7-2
j_call: TRBJ1-1
d_call: .
cdr3_aa: CASSLAGQAEAFF
cdr3_nt: TGTGCCAGCAGCTTAGCAGGCCAGGCTGAAGCTTTCTTT

clone_size: .
v_call: TRBV12-3/TRBV12-4
j_call: TRBJ1-2
d_call: TRBD1
cdr3_aa: CASSRTGNGYTF
cdr3_nt: TGTGCCAGCAGTCGGACAGGGAATGGCTACACCTTC

clone_size: .
v_call: TRBV2
j_call: TRBJ2-5
d_call: .
cdr3_aa: CASSPRPETQYF
cdr3_nt: TGTGCCAGCAGTCCTCGACCGGAGACCCAGTACTTC

clone_size: .
v_call: TRBV9
j_call: TRBJ2-1
d_call: TRBD1
cdr3_aa: CASSVATEGGQAYNEQFF
cdr3_nt: TGTGCCAGCAGCGTAGCTACCGAGGGCGGACAGGCATACAATGAGCAGTTCTTC

clone_size: .
v_call: TRBV6-5
j_call: TRBJ2-7
d_call: .
cdr3_aa: CASSYSSRDRSVGAQYF
cdr3_nt: TGTGCCAGCAGTTACTCGAGTCGAGATCGGTCCGTGGGGGCGCAGTACTTC

clone_size: .
v_call: TRBV20-1
j_call: TRBJ2-2
d_call: TRBD2
cdr3_aa: CSARDWTSTGELFF
cdr3_nt: TGCAGTGCTAGAGATTGGACTAGCACCGGGGAGCTGTTTTTT

clone_size: few
v_call: TRBV12-3/TRBV12-4
j_call: TRBJ2-3
d_call: .
cdr3_aa: CASSLRALASPSTDTQYF
cdr3_nt: TGTGCCAGCAGCTTAAGGGCTCTGGCTTCCCCTAGCACAGATACGCAGTATTTT

clone_size: .
v_call: TRBV5-1
j_call: TRBJ2-1
d_call: TRBD1
cdr3_aa: CASSLGQGAHNEQFF
cdr3_nt: TGCGCCAGCAGCTTGGGGCAGGGGGCCCACAATGAGCAGTTCTTC

clone_size: .
v_call: TRBV5-1
j_call: TRBJ1-2
d_call: TRBD1
cdr3_aa: CASSRDSGYGYTF
cdr3_nt: TGCGCCAGCAGCCGGGACAGTGGGTATGGCTACACCTTC

clone_size: .
v_call: TRBV5-1
j_call: TRBJ2-1
d_call: TRBD2
cdr3_aa: CASSLGLAGGAINEQFF
cdr3_nt: TGCGCCAGCAGCCTCGGACTAGCGGGAGGGGCGATTAATGAGCAGTTCTTC

clone_size: few
v_call: TRBV12-3/TRBV12-4
j_call: TRBJ2-7
d_call: .
cdr3_aa: CASSLDLEQYF
cdr3_nt: TGTGCCAGCAGTTTAGACCTCGAGCAGTACTTC

clone_size: many
v_call: TRBV7-2
j_call: TRBJ1-1
d_call: .
cdr3_aa: CASSLPRNTEAFF
cdr3_nt: TGTGCCAGCAGCTTGCCACGGAACACTGAAGCTTTCTTT

clone_size: .
v_call: TRBV6-2/TRBV6-3
j_call: TRBJ2-1
d_call: TRBD2
cdr3_aa: CASTESGRATREQFF
cdr3_nt: TGTGCCAGCACCGAAAGCGGGAGGGCAACTCGGGAGCAGTTCTTC

clone_size: .
v_call: TRBV5-1
j_call: TRBJ1-4
d_call: .
cdr3_aa: CASSLERGDIEKLFF
cdr3_nt: TGCGCCAGCAGCTTGGAGAGGGGGGATATCGAAAAACTGTTTTTT

clone_size: many
v_call: TRBV12-3/TRBV12-4
j_call: TRBJ1-2
d_call: TRBD1
cdr3_aa: CASSLPGDRGLHGYTF
cdr3_nt: TGTGCCAGCAGTCTACCCGGGGACAGGGGACTTCATGGCTACACCTTC

clone_size: .
v_call: TRBV5-1
j_call: TRBJ2-1
d_call: TRBD2
cdr3_aa: CASSLLAGGANEQFF
cdr3_nt: TGCGCCAGCAGCCTACTAGCGGGGGGGGCCAATGAGCAGTTCTTC

clone_size: .
v_call: TRBV5-1
j_call: TRBJ2-7
d_call: .
cdr3_aa: CASGETPQYEQYF
cdr3_nt: TGCGCCAGCGGAGAGACACCCCAATACGAGCAGTACTTC

clone_size: few
v_call: TRBV19
j_call: TRBJ1-4
d_call: .
cdr3_aa: CASTLRTATNEKLFF
cdr3_nt: TGTGCCAGTACCCTCCGGACGGCTACTAATGAAAAACTGTTTTTT

clone_size: .
v_call: TRBV5-1
j_call: TRBJ2-1
d_call: .
cdr3_aa: CASSLGQFGYNEQFF
cdr3_nt: TGCGCCAGCAGCTTGGGTCAGTTTGGATACAATGAGCAGTTCTTC

clone_size: many
v_call: TRBV19
j_call: TRBJ1-5
d_call: .
cdr3_aa: CATTRGVRDSNQPQHF
cdr3_nt: TGTGCCACCACCAGAGGTGTCAGAGATAGCAATCAGCCCCAGCATTTT

clone_size: few
v_call: TRBV20-1
j_call: TRBJ2-7
d_call: .
cdr3_aa: CSAPHSQGRSNYEQYF
cdr3_nt: TGCAGTGCTCCCCACTCCCAAGGCAGGTCGAACTACGAGCAGTACTTC

clone_size: .
v_call: TRBV2
j_call: TRBJ2-3
d_call: .
cdr3_aa: CASSSLLRTDTQYF
cdr3_nt: TGTGCCAGCAGCTCACTCCTACGCACAGATACGCAGTATTTT

clone_size: .
v_call: TRBV5-1
j_call: TRBJ2-2
d_call: .
cdr3_aa: CASSLQNTGELFF
cdr3_nt: TGCGCCAGCAGCTTGCAAAACACCGGGGAGCTGTTTTTT

clone_size: .
v_call: TRBV20-1
j_call: TRBJ2-7
d_call: .
cdr3_aa: CSASPPPSYEQYF
cdr3_nt: TGCAGTGCTAGCCCACCTCCCTCCTACGAGCAGTACTTC

clone_size: few
v_call: TRBV20-1
j_call: TRBJ1-5
d_call: .
cdr3_aa: CSARGYQGGFFNQPQHF
cdr3_nt: TGCAGTGCTAGAGGCTATCAGGGAGGTTTTTTTAATCAGCCCCAGCATTTT

clone_size: few
v_call: TRBV10-3
j_call: TRBJ2-2
d_call: .
cdr3_aa: CATTRSETGELFF
cdr3_nt: TGTGCCACCACCAGGTCGGAAACCGGGGAGCTGTTTTTT

clone_size: once
v_call: TRBV7-9
j_call: TRBJ1-1
d_call: .
cdr3_aa: CASSQGTMNTEAFF
cdr3_nt: TGTGCCAGCAGCCAGGGGACTATGAACACTGAAGCTTTCTTT

clone_size: .
v_call: TRBV7-2
j_call: TRBJ1-2
d_call: .
cdr3_aa: CASSLVGFMNYGYTF
cdr3_nt: TGTGCCAGCAGCTTAGTTGGGTTTATGAACTATGGCTACACCTTC

clone_size: many
v_call: TRBV12-3/TRBV12-4
j_call: TRBJ1-1
d_call: TRBD1
cdr3_aa: CASRPLQGAITEAFF
cdr3_nt: TGTGCCAGCAGACCTCTACAGGGGGCGATAACTGAAGCTTTCTTT

clone_size: .
v_call: TRBV5-1
j_call: TRBJ1-4
d_call: .
cdr3_aa: CASSLAGGGSEKLFF
cdr3_nt: TGCGCCAGCAGCTTGGCCGGTGGAGGGAGTGAAAAACTGTTTTTT

clone_size: .
v_call: TRBV18
j_call: TRBJ2-1
d_call: .
cdr3_aa: CASSPRRGLYNEQFF
cdr3_nt: TGTGCCAGCTCACCAAGGAGGGGGCTATACAATGAGCAGTTCTTC

clone_size: .
v_call: TRBV5-5
j_call: TRBJ2-7
d_call: TRBD1
cdr3_aa: CASSGQGDGREQYF
cdr3_nt: TGTGCCAGCAGCGGACAGGGAGATGGGAGAGAGCAGTACTTC

clone_size: .
v_call: TRBV7-9
j_call: TRBJ2-2
d_call: .
cdr3_aa: CASSLVQRNTGELFF
cdr3_nt: TGTGCCAGCAGCTTAGTACAACGGAACACCGGGGAGCTGTTTTTT

clone_size: .
v_call: TRBV10-3
j_call: TRBJ2-7
d_call: .
cdr3_aa: CAISAKGIQAIPPYEQYF
cdr3_nt: TGTGCCATCAGTGCCAAAGGGATCCAGGCGATCCCCCCCTACGAGCAGTACTTC

clone_size: few
v_call: TRBV5-1
j_call: TRBJ1-2
d_call: .
cdr3_aa: CASSLASWGVDGYTF
cdr3_nt: TGCGCCAGCAGCTTGGCCAGTTGGGGTGTTGATGGCTACACCTTC

clone_size: .
v_call: TRBV7-9
j_call: TRBJ1-5
d_call: .
cdr3_aa: CASSPNPGNQPQHF
cdr3_nt: TGTGCCAGCAGCCCAAATCCGGGGAATCAGCCCCAGCATTTT

clone_size: once
v_call: TRBV27
j_call: TRBJ2-7
d_call: TRBD2
cdr3_aa: CASSLATSGPSYEQYF
cdr3_nt: TGTGCCAGCAGTTTAGCGACTAGCGGCCCCTCCTACGAGCAGTACTTC

clone_size: few
v_call: TRBV12-3/TRBV12-4
j_call: TRBJ1-5
d_call: .
cdr3_aa: CASSLTSSTQHF
cdr3_nt: TGTGCCAGCAGTTTAACCAGCTCGACCCAGCATTTT

clone_size: .
v_call: TRBV6-5
j_call: TRBJ1-1
d_call: TRBD1
cdr3_aa: CASTRGGQGSGLNTEAFF
cdr3_nt: TGTGCCAGCACCCGGGGGGGACAGGGTTCGGGGCTGAACACTGAAGCTTTCTTT

clone_size: .
v_call: TRBV29-1
j_call: TRBJ2-3
d_call: .
cdr3_aa: CSVANLWDTQYF
cdr3_nt: TGCAGCGTTGCCAATCTATGGGATACGCAGTATTTT

clone_size: few
v_call: TRBV10-2
j_call: TRBJ1-3
d_call: .
cdr3_aa: CASSGGADNFGNTIYF
cdr3_nt: TGCGCCAGCAGTGGAGGGGCGGATAACTTCGGAAACACCATATATTTT

clone_size: .
v_call: TRBV19
j_call: TRBJ2-4
d_call: TRBD1
cdr3_aa: CASSLGTAPLAKNIQYF
cdr3_nt: TGTGCCAGTAGCCTCGGGACAGCCCCTCTAGCCAAAAACATTCAGTACTTC

clone_size: few
v_call: TRBV29-1
j_call: TRBJ2-7
d_call: .
cdr3_aa: CSVTVYSYEQYF
cdr3_nt: TGCAGCGTGACAGTTTACTCCTACGAGCAGTACTTC

clone_size: few
v_call: TRBV6-5
j_call: TRBJ2-2
d_call: .
cdr3_aa: CASSYELMNTGELFF
cdr3_nt: TGTGCCAGCAGTTACGAGCTTATGAACACCGGGGAGCTGTTTTTT

clone_size: .
v_call: TRBV12-3/TRBV12-4
j_call: TRBJ2-1
d_call: TRBD1
cdr3_aa: CASSFRPGGFDEQFF
cdr3_nt: TGTGCCAGCAGTTTCCGGCCAGGGGGCTTCGATGAGCAGTTCTTC

clone_size: few
v_call: TRBV21-1
j_call: TRBJ2-1
d_call: .
cdr3_aa: CASPRLAGTSGSDRNHPYNEQFF
cdr3_nt: TGTGCCAGCCCCCGTTTAGCCGGGACTAGCGGGAGCGATCGCAACCACCCCTACAATGAGCAGTTCTTC

clone_size: .
v_call: TRBV10-3
j_call: TRBJ2-1
d_call: .
cdr3_aa: CAIMDAGQNEQFF
cdr3_nt: TGTGCCATCATGGACGCCGGTCAAAATGAGCAGTTCTTC

clone_size: .
v_call: TRBV20-1
j_call: TRBJ2-1
d_call: .
cdr3_aa: CSAKGSYNEQFF
cdr3_nt: TGCAGTGCTAAAGGTTCATACAATGAGCAGTTCTTC